This record concerns one T cell receptor beta chain sequence. What it recognizes is unknown. Data came from immunoSEQ multiplex PCR; TCRdb stores just in-frame clones and leaves some out. The data hold 200,000 or so clones, with 75% to 90% observed a single time. This specimen belongs to a study of T cell responses to AZD1222 COVID-19 vaccine. CDR3 size: 11 residues. General study results and limits: Females made up more of the donors, who were largely white British, and clonal diversity may have come out too low.

The sequencing here drew on peripheral blood, taken on day 0 of AZD1222 vaccination. The chain couples TRBV21-1 to TRBJ2-5; the table's TRBD2 call for D was not verified on the DNA. TRBV21-1 is an annotated pseudogene. The TCR sequence derives from an adult in good health. CDR3 sequence (DNA): TGTGCCAGCAGCAAGAGAAAGACCCAGTACTTC. It is translated as CASSKRKTQYF.